This paragraph covers one T cell receptor beta chain sequence. Its antigen is as yet unknown. As for the donors, each was a healthy bone marrow donor. Donors showed nominal health when sampled, although they likely had unrecorded immune exposures. The PCR made use of 60 Vbeta and 13 Jbeta primers. This table comes from immunoSEQ multiplex PCR, and its TCRdb copy is limited to in-frame clones, with some not included. The data contain 230,000 or so clones, 80% to 95% of them seen just once; the ten biggest clones take up about 1.5%. The sample originates from a study of cytomegalovirus exposure and HLA in healthy donors. Study outcomes and limitations: Several of the most significant clusters appeared linked to common viral pathogens, based on a later analysis.

This CDR3 region has 15 residues. The germline V gene has CDR1 SGHTA and CDR2 FQGNSA. Deletions cut 1 base from V and 5 bases from J, with 14 bases between. Sequenced sample: PBMCs. This TCR was sampled from a girl aged 2 to 9 in good health and CMV-seronegative. This chain joins TRBV7-2 and TRBJ2-5; maybe TRBD2 (6 bases). The CDR3 nucleotides are TGTGCCAGCAGCTTAGTATCAGGTGCGGGGGAGACCCAGTACTTC. Amino acid sequence: CASSLVSGAGETQYF.